This TCR beta chain comes out of a study of T cells in Graves' hyperthyroidism and ophthalmopathy. Overall study results and limits: Most clonotypes expanded in thyroid above 0.001 were likewise present in blood.

What was amplified from RNA transcripts were TCR beta CDR3 regions. With the HTBI primer set, the TCR CDR3 went through a first round of RT-PCR. TCRdb called the multiplex PCR reads again in MiXCR, with one record for every CDR3 protein. In the table there are a few hundred thousand distinct CDR3 sequences, 40% to 55% of which are singletons. This clonotype has ten or more counts. Its specificity is unknown. V was trimmed by 4 bases and J by 6 bases, leaving 12 bases between them. The CDR3 is 14 amino acids. The germline V gene encodes CDR1 LGHNA and CDR2 YNFKEQ. Those patients with uncontrolled infection, other autoimmune disease, pregnancy or lactation were excluded. For the diagnoses, clinical symptoms, serum thyroxine and TRAb, thyroid ultrasound and orbital computed tomography were used.

The receptor was derived from a woman aged 18-29 years with Graves' hyperthyroidism. The chain combines TRBV4-2 with TRBJ1-4; the D gene is possibly TRBD1 (5 bases). Input material: peripheral blood or thyroid tissue (not recorded which). The DNA for the CDR3 is TGTGCCAGCAGCCCCCCTGGGGGTGATGAAAAACTGTTTTTT. Translation: CASSPPGGDEKLFF.